This T cell receptor (beta chain) is drawn from a study of blood T cell repertoires in COVID-19. Whole-study context: Collection of acute and convalescent COVID-19 samples took place in the United States, Italy and Spain. Sources were T cells, B-cell-depleted T cells, or PBMCs; the material itself was cDNA or gDNA.

The method was immunoSEQ multiplex PCR; TCRdb's version includes in-frame clones alone and lacks a portion of them. The sample yields about 310,000 clones, just under 90% seen once. The receptor was isolated from a woman aged 30 to 39 who had recovered from COVID-19. The sample was PBMCs or T cells enriched from blood (not recorded which).

The CDR3 DNA reads as TGTGCCAGCAGTCACCCCGGGGGGACTGAAGCTTTCTTT. Its translation is CASSHPGGTEAFF. This sequence joins TRBV27 and TRBJ1-1; a weak D match, TRBD1 (5 bases). CDR3 length: 13 residues. Per the germline V gene, CDR1 is MNHEY and CDR2 is SMNVEV (reference sequence). Trimming removed 5 bases from V and 5 bases from J, with 12 bases in between.